This entry is about one T cell receptor (beta chain). CDR3 length: 13 residues. Germline values: CDR1 SGHRS, CDR2 YFSETQ. Trimming cost V 1 base and J 7 bases, with 9 bases left between them. This specimen comes from a study of beta chain features in type 1 diabetes. Isolated RNA was reverse transcribed in full, so expressed TCRB transcripts were sequenced. Clones were sequenced by immunoSEQ multiplex PCR, and TCRdb holds only the in-frame ones, with some missing. Among about 620,000 clones listed, around 16% were seen once. The chain recombines TRBV5-1 with TRBJ2-1; D is possibly TRBD2 (5 bases). The receptor comes from a man between 18 and 35 years old in good health. The sequenced sample was naive CD4+ T cells from blood. CDR3 coding DNA: TGCGCCAGCAGCTTGACGGGGAATAATGAGCAGTTCTTC. It encodes CASSLTGNNEQFF.